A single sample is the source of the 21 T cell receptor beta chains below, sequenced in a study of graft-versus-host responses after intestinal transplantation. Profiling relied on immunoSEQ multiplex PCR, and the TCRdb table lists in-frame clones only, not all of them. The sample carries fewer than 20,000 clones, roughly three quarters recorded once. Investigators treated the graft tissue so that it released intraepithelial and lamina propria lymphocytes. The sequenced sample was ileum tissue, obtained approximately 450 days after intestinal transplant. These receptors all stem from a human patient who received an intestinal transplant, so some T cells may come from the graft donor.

Here the CDR3 reads CASSSAGEGADTQYF. The CDR3 region has the DNA TGTGCCAGCAGTTCAGCGGGAGAAGGTGCAGATACGCAGTATTTT. The rearrangement uses TRBV28 and TRBJ2-3; 8 bases fit TRBD2. Germline V gene data show CDR1 as MDHEN and CDR2 as SYDVKM. The CDR3 has 15 residues. The J segment lost 4 bases and the V segment lost 4 bases, leaving 7 bases of the junction unmatched.

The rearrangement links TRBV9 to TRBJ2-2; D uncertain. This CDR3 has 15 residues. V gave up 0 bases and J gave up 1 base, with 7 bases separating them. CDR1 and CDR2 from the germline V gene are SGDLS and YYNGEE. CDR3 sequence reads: CASSVDSQNTGELFF. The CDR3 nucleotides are TGTGCCAGCAGCGTAGACAGCCAGAACACCGGGGAGCTGTTTTTT.

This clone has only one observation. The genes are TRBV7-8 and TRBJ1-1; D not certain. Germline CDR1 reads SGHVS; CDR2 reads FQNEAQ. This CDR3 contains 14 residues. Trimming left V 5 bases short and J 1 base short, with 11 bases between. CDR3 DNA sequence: TGTGCCAGCAGCGTAAAGACGGCGAACACTGAAGCTTTCTTT. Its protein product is CASSVKTANTEAFF.

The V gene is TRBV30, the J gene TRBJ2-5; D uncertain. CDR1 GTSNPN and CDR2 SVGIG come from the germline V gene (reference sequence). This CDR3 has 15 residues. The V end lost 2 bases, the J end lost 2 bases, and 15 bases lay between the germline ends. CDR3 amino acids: CAWSILMSEQETQYF. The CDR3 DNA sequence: TGTGCCTGGAGTATTCTTATGTCGGAGCAAGAGACCCAGTACTTC.

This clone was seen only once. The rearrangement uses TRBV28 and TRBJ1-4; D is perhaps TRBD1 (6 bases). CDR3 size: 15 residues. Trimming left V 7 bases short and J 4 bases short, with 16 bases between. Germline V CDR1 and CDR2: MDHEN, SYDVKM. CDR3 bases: TGTGCCAGCAAGGGCCTGGGGGCTATTAATGAAAAACTGTTTTTT. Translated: CASKGLGAINEKLFF.

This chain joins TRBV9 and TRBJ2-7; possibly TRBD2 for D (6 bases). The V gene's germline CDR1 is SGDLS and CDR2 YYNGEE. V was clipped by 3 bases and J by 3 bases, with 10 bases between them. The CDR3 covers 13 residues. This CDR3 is CASSGGTDYEQYF. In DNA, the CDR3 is TGTGCCAGCAGCGGCGGGACCGACTACGAGCAGTACTTC.

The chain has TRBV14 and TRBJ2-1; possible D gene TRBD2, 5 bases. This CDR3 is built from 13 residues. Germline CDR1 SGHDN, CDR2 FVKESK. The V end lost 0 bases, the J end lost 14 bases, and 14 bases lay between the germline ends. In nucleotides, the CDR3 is TGTGCCAGCAGCCAAGATTTCAGGACTTTGAAGTTCTTC. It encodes CASSQDFRTLKFF.

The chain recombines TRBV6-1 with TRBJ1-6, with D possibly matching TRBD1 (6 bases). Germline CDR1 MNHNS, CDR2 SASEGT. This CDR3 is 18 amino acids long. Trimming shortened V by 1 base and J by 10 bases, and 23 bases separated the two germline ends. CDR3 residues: CASSEVPGQRSEWSPLHF. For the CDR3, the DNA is TGTGCCAGCAGTGAAGTGCCAGGACAGCGCTCGGAGTGGTCACCCCTCCACTTT.

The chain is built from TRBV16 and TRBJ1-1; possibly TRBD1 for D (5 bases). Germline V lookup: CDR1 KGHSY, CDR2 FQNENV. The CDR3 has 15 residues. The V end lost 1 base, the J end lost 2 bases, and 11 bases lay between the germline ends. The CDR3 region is CASSQLGLYNTEAFF. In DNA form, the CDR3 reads TGTGCCAGCAGCCAATTGGGGCTTTACAACACTGAAGCTTTCTTT.

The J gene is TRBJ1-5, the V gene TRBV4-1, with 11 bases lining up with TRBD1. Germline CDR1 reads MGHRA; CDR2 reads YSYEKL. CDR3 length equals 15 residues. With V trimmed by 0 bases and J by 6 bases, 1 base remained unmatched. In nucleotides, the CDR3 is TGCGCCAGCAGCCAAGACGGGACAGGGGGTCAGCCCCAGCATTTT. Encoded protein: CASSQDGTGGQPQHF.

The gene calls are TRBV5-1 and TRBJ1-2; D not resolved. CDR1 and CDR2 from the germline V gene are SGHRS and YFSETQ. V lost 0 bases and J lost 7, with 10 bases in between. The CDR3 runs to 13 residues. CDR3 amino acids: CASSLGATSGYTF. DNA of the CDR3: TGCGCCAGCAGCTTGGGGGCAACTAGTGGCTACACCTTC. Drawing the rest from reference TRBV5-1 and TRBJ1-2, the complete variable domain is KAGVTQTPRYLIKTRGQQVTLSCSPISGHRSVSWYQQTPGQGLQFLFEYFSETQRNKGNFPGRFSGRQFSNSRSEMNVSTLELGDSALYLCASSLGATSGYTFGSGTRLTVV.

For the CDR3, the DNA is TGTGCCAGCAACAGGGGTGACACCGGGGAGCTGTTTTTT. Translation gives CASNRGDTGELFF. The genes are TRBV2 and TRBJ2-2; TRBD1 matches 7 bases. CDR1 and CDR2 from the germline V gene are SNHLY and FYNNEI. CDR3 length equals 13 residues. After removal of 7 bases from V and 3 bases from J, the junction contained 2 bases not matched to a gene.

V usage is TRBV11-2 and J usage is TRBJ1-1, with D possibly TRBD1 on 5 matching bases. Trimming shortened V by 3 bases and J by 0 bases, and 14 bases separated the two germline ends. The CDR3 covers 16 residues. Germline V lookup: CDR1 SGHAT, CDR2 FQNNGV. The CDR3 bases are TGTGCCAGCAGCTTCCGAACAGGAATCATGAACACTGAAGCTTTCTTT. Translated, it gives CASSFRTGIMNTEAFF. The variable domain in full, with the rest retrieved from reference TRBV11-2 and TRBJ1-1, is EAGVAQSPRYKIIEKRQSVAFWCNPISGHATLYWYQQILGQGPKLLIQFQNNGVVDDSQLPKDRFSAERLKGVDSTLKIQPAKLEDSAVYLCASSFRTGIMNTEAFFGQGTRLTVV.

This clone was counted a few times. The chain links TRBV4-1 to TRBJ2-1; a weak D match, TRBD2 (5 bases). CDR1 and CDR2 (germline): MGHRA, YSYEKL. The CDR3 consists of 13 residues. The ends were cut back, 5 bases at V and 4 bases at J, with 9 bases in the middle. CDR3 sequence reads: CASSSGKYNEQFF. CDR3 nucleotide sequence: TGCGCCAGCAGCTCGGGGAAATACAATGAGCAGTTCTTC.

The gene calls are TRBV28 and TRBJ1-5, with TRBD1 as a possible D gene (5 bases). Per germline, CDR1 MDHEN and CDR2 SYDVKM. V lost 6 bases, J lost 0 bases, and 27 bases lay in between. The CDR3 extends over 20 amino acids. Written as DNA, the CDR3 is TGTGCCAGCAGGCCTTTACACCCTCGAGGGGACCGATATAGCAATCAGCCCCAGCATTTT. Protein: CASRPLHPRGDRYSNQPQHF.

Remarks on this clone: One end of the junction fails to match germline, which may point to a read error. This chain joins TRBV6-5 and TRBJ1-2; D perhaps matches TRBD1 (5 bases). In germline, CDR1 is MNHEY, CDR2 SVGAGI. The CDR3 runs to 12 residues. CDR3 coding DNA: TGTGCCTGCAGCTGGGGGGGTTATGGCTACACCTTC. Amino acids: CACSWGGYGYTF.

The CDR3 nucleotides read TGTGCCAGCAGTCCCGAGGGGAAATCCGGGGAGCTGTTTTTT. It yields the protein CASSPEGKSGELFF. V and J are TRBV6-1 and TRBJ2-2; D is tentatively TRBD1 or TRBD2 (5 bases each). Germline V CDR1 and CDR2: MNHNS, SASEGT. The CDR3 covers 14 residues. Trimming took off 5 bases at V and 6 bases at J, with 13 bases between the two ends.

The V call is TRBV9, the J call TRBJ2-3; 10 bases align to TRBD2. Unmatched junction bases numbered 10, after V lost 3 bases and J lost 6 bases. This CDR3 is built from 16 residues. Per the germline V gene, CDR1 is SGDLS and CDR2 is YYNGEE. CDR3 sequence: CASSANPGLAPDTQYF. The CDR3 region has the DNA TGTGCCAGCAGCGCCAACCCGGGACTAGCGCCGGATACGCAGTATTTT.

CDR3 sequence reads: CASSYSTPRRTYGYTF. CDR3 coding DNA: TGTGCCAGCAGTTACTCAACACCGAGGCGGACCTATGGCTACACCTTC. The rearrangement links TRBV6-5 to TRBJ1-2; D is ambiguous. V gave up 0 bases and J gave up 4 bases, with 15 bases separating them. The germline V gene has CDR1 MNHEY and CDR2 SVGAGI. This CDR3 has 16 residues.

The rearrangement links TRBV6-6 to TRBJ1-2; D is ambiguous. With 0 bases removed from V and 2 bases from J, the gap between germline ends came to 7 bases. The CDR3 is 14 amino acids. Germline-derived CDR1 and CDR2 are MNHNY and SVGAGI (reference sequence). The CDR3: CASSYSSQNYGYTF. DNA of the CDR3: TGTGCCAGCAGTTACTCGAGTCAAAACTATGGCTACACCTTC.

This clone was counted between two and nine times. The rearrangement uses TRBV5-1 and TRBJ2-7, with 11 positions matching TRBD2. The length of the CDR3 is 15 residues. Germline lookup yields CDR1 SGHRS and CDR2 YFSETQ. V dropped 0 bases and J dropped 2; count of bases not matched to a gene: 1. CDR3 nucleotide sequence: TGCGCCAGCAGCTTGGGGGGACTAGCGGCCTACGAGCAGTACTTC. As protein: CASSLGGLAAYEQYF.